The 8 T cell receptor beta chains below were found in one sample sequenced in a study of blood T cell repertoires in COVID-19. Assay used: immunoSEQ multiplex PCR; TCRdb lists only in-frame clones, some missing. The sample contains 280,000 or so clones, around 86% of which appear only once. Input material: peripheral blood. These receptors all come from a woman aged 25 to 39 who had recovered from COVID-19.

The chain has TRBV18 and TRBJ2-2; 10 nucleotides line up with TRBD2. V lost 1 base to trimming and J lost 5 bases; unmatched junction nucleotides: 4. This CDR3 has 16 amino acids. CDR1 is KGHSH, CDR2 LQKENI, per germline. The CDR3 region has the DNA TGTGCCAGCTCACCACTAGCGGGAGGCGAGACCGGGGAGCTGTTTTTT. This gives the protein CASSPLAGGETGELFF. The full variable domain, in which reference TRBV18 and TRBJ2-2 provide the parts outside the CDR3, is NAGVMQNPRHLVRRRGQEARLRCSPMKGHSHVYWYRQLPEEGLKFMVYLQKENIIDESGMPKERFSAEFPKEGPSILRIQQVVRGDSAAYFCASSPLAGGETGELFFGEGSRLTVL.

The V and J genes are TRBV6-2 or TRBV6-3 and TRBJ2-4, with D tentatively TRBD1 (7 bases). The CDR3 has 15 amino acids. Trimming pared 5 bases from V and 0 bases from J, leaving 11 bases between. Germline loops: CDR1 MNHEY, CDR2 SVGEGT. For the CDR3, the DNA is TGTGCCAGCAGTGCCCAGGGGGGAGCCAAAAACATTCAGTACTTC. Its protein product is CASSAQGGAKNIQYF.

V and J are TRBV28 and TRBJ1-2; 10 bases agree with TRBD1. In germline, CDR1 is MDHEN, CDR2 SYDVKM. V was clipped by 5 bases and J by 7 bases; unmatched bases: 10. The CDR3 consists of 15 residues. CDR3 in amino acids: CASSPPRGQGSGYTF. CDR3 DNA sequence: TGTGCCAGCAGTCCACCTAGGGGACAGGGGAGTGGCTACACCTTC.

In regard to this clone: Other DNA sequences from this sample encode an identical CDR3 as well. The CDR3 DNA sequence: TGCGCCAGCAGCCAAGGGCGGGCCTACGAGCAGTACTTC. Its protein is CASSQGRAYEQYF. This sequence joins TRBV4-1 and TRBJ2-7; tentatively, D is TRBD2 (5 bases). The CDR3 contains 13 residues. CDR1 is MGHRA, CDR2 YSYEKL, per germline. V shed 1 base and J shed 2 bases, with 6 bases lying between them.

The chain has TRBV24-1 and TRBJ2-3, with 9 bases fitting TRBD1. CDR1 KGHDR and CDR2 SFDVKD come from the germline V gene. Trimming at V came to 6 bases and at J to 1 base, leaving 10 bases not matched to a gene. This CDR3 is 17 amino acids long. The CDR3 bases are TGTGCCACCAGTTCGGGGACAGGGTATGAGGGCACAGATACGCAGTATTTT. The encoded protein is CATSSGTGYEGTDTQYF.

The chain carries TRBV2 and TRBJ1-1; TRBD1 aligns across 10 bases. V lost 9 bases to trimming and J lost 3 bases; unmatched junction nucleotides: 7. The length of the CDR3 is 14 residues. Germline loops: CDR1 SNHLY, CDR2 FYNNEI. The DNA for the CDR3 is TGTGCCAGTTGCCCCGGGACAGGGGACACTGAAGCTTTCTTT. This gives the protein CASCPGTGDTEAFF.

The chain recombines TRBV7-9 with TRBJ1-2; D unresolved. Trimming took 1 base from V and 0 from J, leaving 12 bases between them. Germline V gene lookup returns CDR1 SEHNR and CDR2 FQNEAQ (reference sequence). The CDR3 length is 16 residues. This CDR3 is CASSLGGSLANYGYTF. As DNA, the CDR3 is TGTGCCAGCAGCTTAGGAGGGTCATTAGCTAACTATGGCTACACCTTC.

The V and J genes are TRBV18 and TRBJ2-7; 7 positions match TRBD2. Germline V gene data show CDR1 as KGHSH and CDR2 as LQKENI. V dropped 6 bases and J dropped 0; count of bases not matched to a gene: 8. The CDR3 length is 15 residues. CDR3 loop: CASSAGERDSYEQYF. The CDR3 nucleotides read TGTGCCAGCTCCGCGGGGGAAAGAGACTCCTACGAGCAGTACTTC.